Listed here are 21 T cell receptor beta chains from one sample, sequenced in a study. TCRdb reanalysed the RT-PCR reads using MiXCR and keeps one entry per CDR3 protein. The data hold hundreds of thousands of distinct CDR3 sequences, with 14% observed a single time. The specimen was memory CD4+ T cells from blood. The source is a female donor in good health, serving as a healthy control.

The sample holds a few counts of this clonotype. The chain has TRBV12-3 or TRBV12-4 and TRBJ2-5; D is ambiguous. V lost 5 bases and J lost 4, with 14 bases in between. The CDR3 runs to 14 residues. In DNA, the CDR3 is TGTGCCAGCAGTAAACCCGGCGCGAGAGAGACCCAGTACTTC. This gives the protein CASSKPGARETQYF.

The chain joins TRBV7-9 to TRBJ2-7; D remains unclear. The CDR3 loop spans 13 amino acids. Germline V CDR1 and CDR2: SEHNR, FQNEAQ (reference sequence). V lost 5 bases and J lost 5, with 13 bases in between. Here the CDR3 DNA reads TGTGCCAGCAGCCCCCTGGGTCGGGACGAGCAGTACTTC. Protein: CASSPLGRDEQYF. The complete variable domain, with remaining parts taken from reference TRBV7-9 and TRBJ2-7, reads DTGVSQNPRHKITKRGQNVTFRCDPISEHNRLYWYRQTLGQGPEFLTYFQNEAQLEKSRLLSDRFSAERPKGSFSTLEIQRTEQGDSAMYLCASSPLGRDEQYFGPGTRLTVT.

A few counts support this clonotype. The chain recombines TRBV20-1 with TRBJ2-2, with D possibly TRBD1 on 5 matching bases. CDR3 length: 15 residues. Germline CDR1 reads DFQATT; CDR2 reads SNEGSKA (reference sequence). V was cut by 7 bases and J by 2 bases, with 17 bases left in between. The CDR3 nucleotides read TGCAGTGTTCCCGCGGCCGGACATAACACCGGGGAGCTGTTTTTT. It is translated as CSVPAAGHNTGELFF.

This clonotype was counted between two and nine times. The CDR3 DNA is TGTGCCAGCACTACATCCGCAGGGATCATAAATACGCAGTATTTT. Amino acids: CASTTSAGIINTQYF. The V gene is TRBV7-2, the J gene TRBJ2-3; D might be TRBD1 (5 bases). The V gene's germline CDR1 is SGHTA and CDR2 FQGNSA. Trimming cost V 7 bases and J 7 bases, with 21 bases left between them. The CDR3 extends over 15 amino acids.

The V gene is TRBV10-3, the J gene TRBJ1-5; D uncertain. CDR1 ENHRY and CDR2 SYGVKD come from the germline V gene. Trimming removed 3 bases from V and 8 bases from J, with 8 bases in between. The CDR3 loop spans 12 amino acids. The CDR3 DNA sequence: TGTGCCATCAGTGAAAGTCAGGAGCCCCAGCATTTT. This encodes CAISESQEPQHF.

This clonotype occurred many times. Here the CDR3 DNA reads TGTGCCAGCTCGACAGGGGTTGGAAACACCATATATTTT. It yields the protein CASSTGVGNTIYF. The rearrangement joins TRBV25-1 to TRBJ1-3; 8 bases align to TRBD1. CDR1 is MGHDK, CDR2 SYGVNS, per germline. V lost 8 bases, J lost 3 bases, and 3 bases stayed unmatched. The CDR3 is made up of 13 amino acids.

This clonotype occurred many times. The V gene is TRBV6-2 or TRBV6-3, the J gene TRBJ1-2; D call uncertain. This CDR3 has 14 amino acids. CDR1 is MNHEY and CDR2 is SVGEGT in the germline V gene. V was clipped by 4 bases and J by 3 bases, with 12 bases between them. DNA for the CDR3: TGTGCCAGCAGTTGGAGCCGAAATGACTATGGCTACACCTTC. It is translated as CASSWSRNDYGYTF.

This clonotype was counted ten times or more. The V and J genes are TRBV6-2 or TRBV6-3 and TRBJ1-5, with a possible D match to TRBD1 (5 bases). From germline, CDR1 is MNHEY and CDR2 SVGEGT. Trimming left V 0 bases short and J 3 bases short, with 12 bases between. This CDR3 has 16 amino acids. CDR3 DNA sequence: TGTGCCAGCAGTTACTCAAGGGGCCGGAACAATCAGCCCCAGCATTTT. Translation: CASSYSRGRNNQPQHF.

This clonotype was seen only a few times. The chain joins TRBV3-1 to TRBJ2-1, with D unclear. This CDR3 contains 13 residues. Looked up from germline, CDR1 is LGHDT and CDR2 is YNNKEL (reference sequence). The V end was cut by 1 base, the J end by 8 bases, with 9 bases between. Written as DNA, the CDR3 is TGTGCCAGCAGCCAAGGGCTCCGGGATGAGCAGTTCTTC. It codes for CASSQGLRDEQFF.

The V and J genes are TRBV6-5 and TRBJ2-5, with 9 positions matching TRBD1. The CDR3 has 13 residues. Germline CDR1 is MNHEY and CDR2 is SVGAGI. Losses at the gene ends were 6 bases for V and 4 bases for J; bases not matched to a gene: 3. CDR3 sequence (DNA): TGTGCCAGCAGACAGGGGGCCCTAGAGACCCAGTACTTC. Residues: CASRQGALETQYF.

V is TRBV20-1 and J is TRBJ2-1; D gene unclear. Germline lookup yields CDR1 DFQATT and CDR2 SNEGSKA (reference sequence). With 0 bases removed from V and 8 bases from J, the gap between germline ends came to 23 bases. The CDR3 loop spans 17 amino acids. CDR3 region: CSARDPLTGADWDEQFF. DNA of the CDR3: TGCAGTGCTAGAGATCCCCTTACTGGAGCCGATTGGGATGAGCAGTTCTTC.

This clonotype was counted at least ten times. V and J are TRBV7-9 and TRBJ2-3; D gene ambiguous. V gave up 7 bases and J gave up 0 bases, with 20 bases separating them. Germline V CDR1 and CDR2: SEHNR, FQNEAQ (reference sequence). The CDR3 sequence is 17 residues long. CDR3 sequence (DNA): TGTGCCAGCACCAGAGGTGTAGGCAAGACAAGCACAGATACGCAGTATTTT. Protein sequence: CASTRGVGKTSTDTQYF.

This clonotype was counted ten times or more. This chain uses TRBV20-1 with TRBJ2-3, with TRBD2 matching over 10 bases. The CDR3 is 16 residues long. CDR1 is DFQATT, CDR2 SNEGSKA, per germline (reference sequence). Trimming cost V 3 bases and J 3 bases; bases outside gene matches: 9. The CDR3 here is CSARGLAGVITDTQYF. In DNA form, the CDR3 reads TGCAGTGCTAGGGGGCTAGCGGGAGTTATTACAGATACGCAGTATTTT.

V gene TRBV9 combines with J gene TRBJ1-6; 7 positions agree with TRBD1. The CDR3 spans 16 residues. Germline assignment: CDR1 SGDLS and CDR2 YYNGEE. The junction had 11 bases not matched to a gene; V was cut back by 4 bases and J by 7 bases. CDR3 nucleotide sequence: TGTGCCAGCAGCATGACAGGGCGCGGAGGCAATTCACCCCTCCACTTT. Its protein is CASSMTGRGGNSPLHF.

The gene calls are TRBV5-4 and TRBJ2-7; D might be TRBD1 (6 bases). V gave up 5 bases and J gave up 7 bases, with 19 bases separating them. Germline CDR1 SGHNT, CDR2 YYREEE (reference sequence). The CDR3 has 14 residues. The chain's CDR3 is CASRVGRGDGEQYF. CDR3 sequence (DNA): TGTGCCAGCAGGGTGGGCAGGGGAGATGGGGAGCAGTACTTC.

The genes are TRBV27 and TRBJ2-1; 7 nucleotides match TRBD2. This CDR3 is built from 15 residues. After removal of 6 bases from V and 4 bases from J, the junction contained 9 bases not matched to a gene. Germline values: CDR1 MNHEY, CDR2 SMNVEV (reference sequence). For the CDR3, the DNA is TGTGCCAGCAGCCGACCGGGACTAACATACAATGAGCAGTTCTTC. Protein product: CASSRPGLTYNEQFF.

This clonotype was observed a handful of times. V usage is TRBV20-1 and J usage is TRBJ2-1, with unresolved D. CDR1 is DFQATT, CDR2 SNEGSKA, per germline (reference sequence). This CDR3 comprises 12 residues. V was pared by 4 bases and J by 10 bases, with 14 bases between. The CDR3 coding sequence is TGCAGTGCTAAACGTCCCGGCGAGGAGCAGTTCTTC. This translates into CSAKRPGEEQFF.

This clonotype has at least ten counts. The V and J genes are TRBV6-2 or TRBV6-3 and TRBJ1-5; D might be TRBD1 (5 bases). V lost 6 bases and J lost 3, with 15 bases in between. CDR3 length: 15 residues. Looked up from germline, CDR1 is MNHEY and CDR2 is SVGEGT. The CDR3 spells CASRPARQNNQPQHF. CDR3 coding DNA: TGTGCCAGCAGGCCGGCTCGACAGAACAATCAGCCCCAGCATTTT.

V gene TRBV6-5 combines with J gene TRBJ1-6; the match to TRBD1 covers 7 bases. Germline V lookup: CDR1 MNHEY, CDR2 SVGAGI. With 0 bases clipped from V and 10 bases from J, the junction kept 12 bases outside the gene matches. The CDR3 covers 17 residues. The CDR3 spells CASSYSSPTGMGSPLHF. The CDR3 DNA sequence: TGTGCCAGCAGTTACTCCAGCCCGACAGGGATGGGCTCACCCCTCCACTTT.

This sequence joins TRBV12-3 or TRBV12-4 and TRBJ2-5; TRBD2 might be the D (7 bases). This CDR3 is 16 amino acids long. V lost 5 bases, J lost 5 bases, and 21 bases lay in between. The CDR3: CASSQGGGGKTETQYF. As DNA, the CDR3 is TGTGCCAGCAGTCAAGGGGGGGGGGGCAAAACGGAGACCCAGTACTTC.

This clonotype has a handful of counts. V usage is TRBV7-9 and J usage is TRBJ1-6; weak D call: TRBD1 (5 bases). Trimming stripped 1 base from V and 6 bases from J, with 10 bases between. Germline CDR1 and CDR2: SEHNR and FQNEAQ (reference sequence). This CDR3 spans 15 amino acids. CDR3 residues: CASSLGQTINSPLHF. CDR3 coding DNA: TGTGCCAGCAGCTTAGGACAGACAATTAATTCACCCCTCCACTTT.